This T cell receptor (beta chain) was identified during a study of human T cells and chemical hapten exposure. As for the study in general: 2% DPC was applied to approximately 2 cm by approximately 2 cm of upper inner arm skin for sensitization.

TCRdb used MiXCR to reprocess the RACE reads, holding one entry per CDR3 protein. The top ten hold over 6.5% of the sample, which has around 350,000 distinct CDR3 sequences, around 5.5% seen once. Per the germline V gene, CDR1 is SGDLS and CDR2 is YYNGEE. The J segment lost 1 base and the V segment lost 0 bases, leaving 7 bases of the junction unmatched. The CDR3 is 17 residues long. Time point reported: pre-sensitization, week 0. Treatment described: therapeutic diphenylcyclopropenone sensitization with weekly scalp DPC. Overall study findings and caveats: Alopecia in all donors means immunity may differ from healthy individuals.

This clonotype was counted only a few times. The antigen is unknown. V usage is TRBV9 and J usage is TRBJ2-1; TRBD1 agrees at 7 bases. The sequence derives from a woman aged 18 to 35 with alopecia areata. Some clones in this sample may be carry-over from other donors' samples. The sequencing here drew on whole blood, taken in connection with sensitization to the hapten diphenylcyclopropenone (DPC). This chain's CDR3 is CASSVGIGDSSYNEQFF. For the CDR3, the DNA is TGTGCCAGCAGCGTAGGTATAGGGGACAGTTCCTACAATGAGCAGTTCTTC. The full variable domain, in which reference TRBV9 and TRBJ2-1 provide the parts outside the CDR3, is DSGVTQTPKHLITATGQRVTLRCSPRSGDLSVYWYQQSLDQGLQFLIQYYNGEERAKGNILERFSAQQFPDLHSELNLSSLELGDSALYFCASSVGIGDSSYNEQFFGPGTRLTVL.